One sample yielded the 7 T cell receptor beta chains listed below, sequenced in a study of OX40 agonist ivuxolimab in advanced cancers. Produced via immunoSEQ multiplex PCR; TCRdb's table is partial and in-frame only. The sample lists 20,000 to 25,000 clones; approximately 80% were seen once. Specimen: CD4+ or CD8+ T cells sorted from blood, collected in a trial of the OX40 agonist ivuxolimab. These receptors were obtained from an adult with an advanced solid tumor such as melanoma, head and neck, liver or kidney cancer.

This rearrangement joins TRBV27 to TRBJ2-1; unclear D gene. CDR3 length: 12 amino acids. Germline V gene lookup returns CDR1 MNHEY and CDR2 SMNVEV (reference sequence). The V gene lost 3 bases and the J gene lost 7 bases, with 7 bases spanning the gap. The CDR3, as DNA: TGTGCCAGCAGTTTCGGTGGGAATGAGCAGTTCTTC. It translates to CASSFGGNEQFF.

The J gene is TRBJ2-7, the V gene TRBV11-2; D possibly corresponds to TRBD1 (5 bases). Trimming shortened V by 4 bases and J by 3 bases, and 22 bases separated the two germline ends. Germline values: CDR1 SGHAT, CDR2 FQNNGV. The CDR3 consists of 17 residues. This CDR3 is CASSSALSHSGFYEQYF. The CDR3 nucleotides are TGTGCCAGCAGCTCCGCCCTGTCCCACTCAGGGTTCTACGAGCAGTACTTC.

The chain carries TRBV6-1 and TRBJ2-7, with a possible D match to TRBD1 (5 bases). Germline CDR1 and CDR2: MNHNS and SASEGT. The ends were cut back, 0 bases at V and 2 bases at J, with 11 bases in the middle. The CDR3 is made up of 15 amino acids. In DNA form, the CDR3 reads TGTGCCAGCAGTGAAGCGCCCTGGACAACCTACGAGCAGTACTTC. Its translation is CASSEAPWTTYEQYF.

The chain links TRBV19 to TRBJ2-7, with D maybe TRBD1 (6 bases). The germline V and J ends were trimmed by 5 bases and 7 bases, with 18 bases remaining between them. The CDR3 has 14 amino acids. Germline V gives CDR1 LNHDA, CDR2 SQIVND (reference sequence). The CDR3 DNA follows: TGTGCCAGTAGTTCTGATTACAGGGCAGAGGAGCAGTACTTC. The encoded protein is CASSSDYRAEEQYF.

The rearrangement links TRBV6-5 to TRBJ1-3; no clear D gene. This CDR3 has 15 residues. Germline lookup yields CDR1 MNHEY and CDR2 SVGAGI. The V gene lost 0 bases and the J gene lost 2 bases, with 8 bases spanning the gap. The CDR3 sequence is CASSYSSPAGNTIYF. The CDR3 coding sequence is TGTGCCAGCAGTTACTCTTCCCCCGCTGGAAACACCATATATTTT.

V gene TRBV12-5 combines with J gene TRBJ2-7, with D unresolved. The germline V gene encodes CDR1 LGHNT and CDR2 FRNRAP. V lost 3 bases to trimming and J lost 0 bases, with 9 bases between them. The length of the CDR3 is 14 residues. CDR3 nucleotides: TGTGCTAGTGGTTTAGGGTTCAGCTCCTACGAGCAGTACTTC. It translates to CASGLGFSSYEQYF.

The CDR3 protein is CASSARTTSGGAVTQYF. The CDR3 DNA sequence: TGTGCCAGCAGCGCGCGAACAACTAGCGGGGGGGCGGTGACCCAGTACTTC. The chain combines TRBV9 with TRBJ2-5; the match to TRBD2 covers 13 bases. The CDR3 totals 17 residues. The germline V gene encodes CDR1 SGDLS and CDR2 YYNGEE. V lost 3 bases to trimming and J lost 7 bases; unmatched junction nucleotides: 12. Together with reference TRBV9 and TRBJ2-5, the CDR3 gives the full variable domain: DSGVTQTPKHLITATGQRVTLRCSPRSGDLSVYWYQQSLDQGLQFLIQYYNGEERAKGNILERFSAQQFPDLHSELNLSSLELGDSALYFCASSARTTSGGAVTQYFGPGTRLLVL.